This T cell receptor (beta chain) originates from a study of cytomegalovirus exposure and HLA in healthy donors. Overall study: In a later analysis, the 130 or so validation repertoires were reported to have used the same platform as the roughly 610 first-cohort repertoires. Study-level results: It was about 150 TCR beta chains that were listed as cytomegalovirus-associated.

The method was immunoSEQ multiplex PCR; TCRdb's version includes in-frame clones alone and lacks a portion of them. This table holds tens of thousands of clones, about 94% found once. Concerning this clone itself: No antigen is known for it.

These donors were members of the approximately 120-subject validation cohort, a group separate from the roughly 670-subject first cohort. Sequencing used PBMCs. This receptor was taken from a woman between 25 and 40 years old in good health and CMV-seropositive.

The CDR3 reads CASSPDSYSYEQYF. The CDR3 DNA reads TGCGCCAGCAGCCCCGACTCCTACTCCTACGAGCAGTACTTC. The chain has TRBV4-3 and TRBJ2-7; no definite D call. This CDR3 has 14 amino acids. V was clipped by 4 bases and J by 0 bases, with 10 bases between them. Looked up from germline, CDR1 is LGHNA and CDR2 is YSLEER.